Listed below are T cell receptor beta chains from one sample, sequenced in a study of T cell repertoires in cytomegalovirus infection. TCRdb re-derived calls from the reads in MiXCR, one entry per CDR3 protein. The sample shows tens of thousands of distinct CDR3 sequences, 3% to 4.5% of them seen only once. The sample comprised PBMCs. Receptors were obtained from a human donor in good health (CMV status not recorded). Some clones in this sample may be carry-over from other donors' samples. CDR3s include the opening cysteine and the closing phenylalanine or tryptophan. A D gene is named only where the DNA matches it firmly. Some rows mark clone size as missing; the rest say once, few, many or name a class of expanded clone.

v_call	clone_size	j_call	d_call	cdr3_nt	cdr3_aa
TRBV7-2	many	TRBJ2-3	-	TGTGCCAGCAGCATCAAACAGGGAGATACGCAGTATTTT	CASSIKQGDTQYF
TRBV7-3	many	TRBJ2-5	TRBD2	TGTGCCAGCAGCTTAGCGGGGGGGCGCCAAGAGACCCAGTACTTC	CASSLAGGRQETQYF
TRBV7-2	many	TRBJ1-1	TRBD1	TGTGCCAGCAGCCTTGTCTGGGACAGGGTAACTGAAGCTTTCTTT	CASSLVWDRVTEAFF
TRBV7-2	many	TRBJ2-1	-	TGTGCCAGCAGCTTAGGGGACCCAAACGAGGTGCACAATGAGCAGTTCTTC	CASSLGDPNEVHNEQFF
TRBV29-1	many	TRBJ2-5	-	TGCAGCGTAGAGACAGGGACTGGAGGGACCCAGTACTTC	CSVETGTGGTQYF
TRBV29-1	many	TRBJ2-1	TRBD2	TGCAGCGTTGATGGGCTAGCGGGAACTGGGACCTACAATGAGCAGTTCTTC	CSVDGLAGTGTYNEQFF
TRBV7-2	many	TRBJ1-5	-	TGTGCCAGCAGCTTAAACCCAGCCTATCAGCCCCAGCATTTT	CASSLNPAYQPQHF
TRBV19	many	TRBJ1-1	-	TGTGCCAGTAGTATCAGAGAAGGGAACACTGAAGCTTTCTTT	CASSIREGNTEAFF
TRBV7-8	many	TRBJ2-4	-	TGTGCCAGCAGCCCCACCTTTAGACAGTTGGTTTCCAACATTCAGTACTTC	CASSPTFRQLVSNIQYF
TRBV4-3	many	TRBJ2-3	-	TGCGCCAGCAGCCAAGAAGGGGGATACACAGATACGCAGTATTTT	CASSQEGGYTDTQYF
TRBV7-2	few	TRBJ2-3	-	TGTGCCAGCAGCTTACGGCCGGCGATGCGAACAGATACGCAGTATTTT	CASSLRPAMRTDTQYF
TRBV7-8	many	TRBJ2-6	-	TGTGCCAGCAGCCCCGTGGCAGCTGGGGCCAACGTCCTGACTTTC	CASSPVAAGANVLTF
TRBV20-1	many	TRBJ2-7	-	TGCAGTGCTAGGGACCTCCTAGGGGCTTCGGGCTACGAGCAGTACTTC	CSARDLLGASGYEQYF
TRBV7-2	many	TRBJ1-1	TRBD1	TGTGCCAGCAGCTTAGGGGGGGGACAGGGGGCAGCTGAAGCTTTCTTT	CASSLGGGQGAAEAFF
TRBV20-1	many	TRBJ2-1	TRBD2	TGCAGTGCTCCTAGCGGGGGATTCAATGAGCAGTTCTTC	CSAPSGGFNEQFF
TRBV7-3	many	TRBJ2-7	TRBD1	TGTGCCAGCAGCTTATCAGGGGGCCACGAGCAGTACTTC	CASSLSGGHEQYF
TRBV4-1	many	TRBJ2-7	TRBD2	TGTGCCAGCAGCCGGACTAGCTCCTACGAGCAGTACTTC	CASSRTSSYEQYF
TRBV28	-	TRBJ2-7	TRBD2	TGTGCCAGCAGTCCCCGACTAGCGGGAGGGAGAGCCTACGAGCAGTACTTC	CASSPRLAGGRAYEQYF
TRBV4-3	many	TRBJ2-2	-	TGCGCCAGCAGCCAAGATCAACAGGATGGGTTCGCCGGGGAGCTGTTTTTT	CASSQDQQDGFAGELFF
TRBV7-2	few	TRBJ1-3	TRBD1	TGTGCCAGCAGCCCCCGGGACAGGGCCGATTCTGGAAACACCATATATTTT	CASSPRDRADSGNTIYF
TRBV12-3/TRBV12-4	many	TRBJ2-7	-	TGTGCCAGCAGTTCCACAGGCACGAGGGAGCAGTACTTC	CASSSTGTREQYF
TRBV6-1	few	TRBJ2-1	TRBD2	TGTGCCAGCAGTGAAGCAGGACTAGGGGTGAATGAGCAGTTCTTC	CASSEAGLGVNEQFF
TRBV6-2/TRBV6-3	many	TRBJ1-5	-	TGTGCCAGCAGTTACACTTACCTTCAGCCCCAGCATTTT	CASSYTYLQPQHF
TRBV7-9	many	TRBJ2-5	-	TGTGCCAGCAGCTTAGGAAGAGGCAGGCGGGAAGAGCAAGAGACCCAGTACTTC	CASSLGRGRREEQETQYF
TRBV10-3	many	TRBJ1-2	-	TGTGCCATCAGGGATGCGGCAGGGACCCAGGGCTACACCTTC	CAIRDAAGTQGYTF
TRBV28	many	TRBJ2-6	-	TGTGCCAGCAGTGCTCCTGGTCCTGGGGCCAACGTCCTGACTTTC	CASSAPGPGANVLTF
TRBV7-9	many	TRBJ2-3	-	TGTGCCAGCATTCAAAACGAAGGAGATACGCAGTATTTT	CASIQNEGDTQYF
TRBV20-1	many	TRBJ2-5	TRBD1	TGCAGTGCTACGGGGACAGGGGGTGAGACCCAGTACTTC	CSATGTGGETQYF
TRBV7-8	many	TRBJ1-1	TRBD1	TGTGCCAGCAGCCTGGGGACAGCGAACACTGAAGCTTTCTTT	CASSLGTANTEAFF
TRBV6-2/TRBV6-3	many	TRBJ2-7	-	TGTGCCAGCAGAAAAACAGGCCCTCCCTACGAGCAGTACTTC	CASRKTGPPYEQYF
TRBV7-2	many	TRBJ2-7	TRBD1	TGTGCCAGCAGCCTCCGGACAGGGAACTACGAGCAGTACTTC	CASSLRTGNYEQYF
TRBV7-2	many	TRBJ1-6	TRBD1	TGTGCCAGCAGCTTATGGACAGGGGGCGACTCACCCCTCCACTTT	CASSLWTGGDSPLHF
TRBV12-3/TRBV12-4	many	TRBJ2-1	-	TGTGCCAGCAACCCGTCACCGGGATCGGCAACCGATGAGCAGTTCTTC	CASNPSPGSATDEQFF
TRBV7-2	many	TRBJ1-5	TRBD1	TGTGCCAGCAGCATCAGGGGGAAAGGTCAGCCCCAGCATTTT	CASSIRGKGQPQHF
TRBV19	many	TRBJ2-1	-	TGTGCCAGTAGTATAGGCCTAGTTTACAATGAGCAGTTCTTC	CASSIGLVYNEQFF
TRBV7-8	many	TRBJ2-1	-	TGTGCCAGCAGCCCCAGCTGGGGGAGTGAGCAGTTCTTC	CASSPSWGSEQFF
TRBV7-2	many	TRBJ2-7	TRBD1	TGTGCCAGCAGCTTGGGGACAGGGTTCCTGATGCAGTACTTC	CASSLGTGFLMQYF
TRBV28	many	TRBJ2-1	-	TGTGCCAGCAACACAGATGGCCCCTACAATGAGCAGTTCTTC	CASNTDGPYNEQFF
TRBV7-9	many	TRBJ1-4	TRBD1	TGTGCCAGCAGCTCCGGGACAGGGACTGAAAAACTGTTTTTT	CASSSGTGTEKLFF